These 20 T cell receptor beta chains came from one sample sequenced in a study of PD-1 blockade in classical Hodgkin lymphoma. The time point is: cycle 4 day 1 (C4D1), after more than 5 weeks of nivolumab. Every patient was affected by relapse after autologous stem cell transplantation, while exposure to brentuximab vedotin was not uniform. Measured with immunoSEQ multiplex PCR; TCRdb has only the in-frame clones, and not every one. The table records around 21,000 clones, 75% to 85% of them present only once. The starting material was peripheral blood mononuclear cells (PBMCs), obtained before the fourth cycle of nivolumab. Source of these receptors: a human donor with classical Hodgkin lymphoma.

The sample holds one count of this clone. This chain links TRBV4-2 with TRBJ2-7; no reliable D call. The CDR3 totals 13 residues. The V and J ends lost 5 bases and 0 bases respectively, with 8 bases between them. Germline V gene lookup returns CDR1 LGHNA and CDR2 YNFKEQ. The DNA of the CDR3 is TGTGCCAGCAGCAGAGAGGTCTCCTACGAGCAGTACTTC. It codes for CASSREVSYEQYF.

This chain joins TRBV4-3 and TRBJ1-6; D gene uncertain. The V end was cut by 0 bases, the J end by 3 bases, with 6 bases between. The CDR3 contains 15 residues. CDR1 and CDR2 from the germline V gene are LGHNA and YSLEER. The CDR3 DNA sequence: TGCGCCAGCAGCCAAGAGGTGGTCTATAATTCACCCCTCCACTTT. Translated: CASSQEVVYNSPLHF.

As regards this clone: Compared with germline, one end of the junction differs, possibly owing to a read error. The chain is built from TRBV5-4 and TRBJ1-3; D might be TRBD1 (6 bases). The germline CDR1 and CDR2 sequences are SGHNT and YYREEE (reference sequence). The CDR3 totals 15 residues. The CDR3 region is CASSQDWGGGNTIYF. CDR3 coding DNA: TGCGCCAGCAGCCAAGATTGGGGGGGCGGAAACACCATATATTTT.

J is TRBJ2-7 and V is TRBV28, with unresolved D. The CDR3 sequence is 15 residues long. Germline CDR1 reads MDHEN; CDR2 reads SYDVKM. V gave up 2 bases and J gave up 3 bases, with 14 bases separating them. CDR3 in amino acids: CASSLNPTGLYEQYF. CDR3 nucleotides: TGTGCCAGCAGTTTAAACCCCACTGGCCTCTACGAGCAGTACTTC.

The chain employs TRBV28 and TRBJ2-2; 8 bases map to TRBD1. V dropped 4 bases and J dropped 4; count of bases not matched to a gene: 8. CDR1 is MDHEN and CDR2 is SYDVKM in the germline V gene. This CDR3 is 16 amino acids long. The DNA for the CDR3 is TGTGCCAGCAGTTGGGGTGGGACAGGCCCCACCGGGGAGCTGTTTTTT. It specifies CASSWGGTGPTGELFF.

The table lists this clone with a count of one. V is TRBV27 and J is TRBJ1-1; D may be TRBD1 (6 bases). V was pared by 2 bases and J by 0 bases, with 13 bases between. The V gene's germline CDR1 is MNHEY and CDR2 SMNVEV (reference sequence). The CDR3 is 16 amino acids. CDR3 nucleotide sequence: TGTGCCAGCAGTTTACTTGTGGCAGGGGTGAACACTGAAGCTTTCTTT. Amino acid sequence: CASSLLVAGVNTEAFF.

In DNA, the CDR3 is TGTGCCAGTAGTTACCACGAAAACATTCAGTACTTC. This codes for CASSYHENIQYF. The gene calls are TRBV19 and TRBJ2-4; D not resolved. Germline V CDR1 and CDR2: LNHDA, SQIVND (reference sequence). Trimming removed 5 bases from V and 5 bases from J, with 7 bases in between. The CDR3 is 12 residues long.

The rearrangement links TRBV5-8 to TRBJ2-2; D not certain. CDR1 SGHTS and CDR2 YDEGEE come from the germline V gene. The CDR3 contains 14 residues. Trimming pared 4 bases from V and 3 bases from J, leaving 10 bases between. The CDR3 spells CASSAGPHTGELFF. The DNA for the CDR3 is TGTGCCAGCAGCGCCGGGCCTCACACCGGGGAGCTGTTTTTT. The full variable domain, in which reference TRBV5-8 and TRBJ2-2 provide the parts outside the CDR3, is EAGVTQSPTHLIKTRGQQATLRCSPISGHTSVYWYQQALGLGLQFLLWYDEGEERNRGNFPPRFSGRQFPNYSSELNVNALELEDSALYLCASSAGPHTGELFFGEGSRLTVL.

V gene TRBV19 combines with J gene TRBJ2-1, with 13 bases that match TRBD2. V lost 2 bases, J lost 9 bases, and 4 bases stayed unmatched. Germline V gives CDR1 LNHDA, CDR2 SQIVND (reference sequence). This CDR3 comprises 15 residues. This CDR3 is CASSITSGGAVEQFF. In nucleotides, the CDR3 is TGTGCCAGTAGTATAACTAGCGGGGGGGCGGTTGAGCAGTTCTTC.

The chain employs TRBV5-1 and TRBJ2-5; 8 nucleotides align to TRBD2. CDR3 length: 16 residues. V shed 0 bases, J shed 5 bases, and the junction held 9 bases outside the gene matches. The germline V gene has CDR1 SGHRS and CDR2 YFSETQ. The CDR3 sequence is CASSLGSGNGEETQYF. For the CDR3, the DNA is TGCGCCAGCAGCTTGGGTAGCGGGAATGGCGAGGAGACCCAGTACTTC.

This clone was observed a few times. CDR3: CASSIVAGAQFF. For the CDR3, the DNA is TGTGCCAGTAGTATAGTGGCAGGGGCGCAGTTCTTC. The gene calls are TRBV19 and TRBJ2-1, with a tentative D call TRBD1 (6 bases). Germline V gives CDR1 LNHDA, CDR2 SQIVND (reference sequence). V was pared by 1 base and J by 12 bases, with 10 bases between. The CDR3 loop spans 12 amino acids.

This clone was picked up one time. This chain uses TRBV9 with TRBJ1-1, with D tentatively TRBD1 (5 bases). V was clipped by 4 bases and J by 0 bases, with 16 bases between them. The CDR3 is 16 amino acids. In germline, CDR1 is SGDLS, CDR2 YYNGEE. The CDR3 is CASSKTLDRLNTEAFF. As DNA, the CDR3 is TGTGCCAGCAGCAAAACATTAGACAGATTGAACACTGAAGCTTTCTTT.

This clone was detected only a few times. This sequence joins TRBV5-1 and TRBJ2-3; 14 bases are shared with TRBD2. Germline V gives CDR1 SGHRS, CDR2 YFSETQ. CDR3 size: 17 residues. J gave up 6 bases and V 1 base, and 7 bases lay outside the gene matches. The CDR3 is CASSLLGLAGVSDTQYF. CDR3 in DNA: TGCGCCAGCAGCTTGCTGGGACTAGCGGGAGTATCGGATACGCAGTATTTT.

This chain uses TRBV19 with TRBJ1-5, with D possibly matching TRBD1 (5 bases). Germline loops: CDR1 LNHDA, CDR2 SQIVND (reference sequence). This CDR3 has 13 residues. Trimming removed 3 bases from V and 5 bases from J, with 8 bases in between. DNA of the CDR3: TGTGCCAGTAGTATCTTGGGGGATCAGCCCCAGCATTTT. Protein: CASSILGDQPQHF.

The CDR3 nucleotides are TGCGCCAGCAGCTTACTAGCGGCTAGCACAGATACGCAGTATTTT. Translation: CASSLLAASTDTQYF. The gene calls are TRBV5-1 and TRBJ2-3; 8 nucleotides match TRBD2. The CDR3 is 15 residues long. From germline, CDR1 is SGHRS and CDR2 YFSETQ. V shed 2 bases, J shed 0 bases, and the junction held 2 bases outside the gene matches.

The rearrangement uses TRBV5-4 and TRBJ2-2; D possibly corresponds to TRBD2 (6 bases). Germline V gene lookup returns CDR1 SGHNT and CDR2 YYREEE (reference sequence). Trimming removed 6 bases from V and 1 base from J, with 13 bases in between. The CDR3 sequence is 15 residues long. CDR3 nucleotides: TGTGCCAGCACCCGATCCGGGGGGAACACCGGGGAGCTGTTTTTT. This encodes CASTRSGGNTGELFF. Using reference TRBV5-4 and TRBJ2-2 for the parts outside the CDR3, the full variable domain is ETGVTQSPTHLIKTRGQQVTLRCSSQSGHNTVSWYQQALGQGPQFIFQYYREEENGRGNFPPRFSGLQFPNYSSELNVNALELDDSALYLCASTRSGGNTGELFFGEGSRLTVL.

The table lists this clone with a few counts. The chain links TRBV18 to TRBJ1-1; no reliable D call. The germline V gene has CDR1 KGHSH and CDR2 LQKENI. The CDR3 totals 15 residues. Trimming cost V 3 bases and J 5 bases, with 16 bases left between them. CDR3 sequence (DNA): TGTGCCAGCTCACCGATTGAGTCAGCGATTACTGAAGCTTTCTTT. Protein sequence: CASSPIESAITEAFF.

The chain recombines TRBV29-1 with TRBJ2-2; 9 bases are shared with TRBD1. The CDR3 length is 14 residues. Looked up from germline, CDR1 is SQVTM and CDR2 is ANQGSEA. The ends lost 4 bases at V and 5 bases at J; junction bases unmatched: 5. The CDR3: CSVVGTGYTGELFF. The CDR3 region has the DNA TGCAGCGTTGTAGGGACAGGGTATACCGGGGAGCTGTTTTTT.

This clone was detected a few times. The chain couples TRBV5-5 to TRBJ2-7; D gene uncertain. The V gene's germline CDR1 is SGHKS and CDR2 YYEKEE (reference sequence). The CDR3 is 13 amino acids. The V end was cut by 3 bases, the J end by 3 bases, with 10 bases between. CDR3 loop: CASSSAVYYEQYF. CDR3 bases: TGTGCCAGCAGCTCGGCGGTCTACTACGAGCAGTACTTC.

The chain uses TRBV27 and TRBJ1-5, with D perhaps TRBD1 (5 bases). CDR3 size: 17 residues. Germline lookup yields CDR1 MNHEY and CDR2 SMNVEV (reference sequence). Between the trimmed V and J ends, which lost 3 bases and 0 bases, there was a span of 15 bases. The CDR3 DNA is TGTGCCAGCAGTTTGAGGGGAGGGGCCTATAGCAATCAGCCCCAGCATTTT. Translating gives CASSLRGGAYSNQPQHF.